This T cell receptor beta chain was sequenced during a study of blood T cell repertoires in COVID-19. Study-wide context: T cells, B-cell-depleted T cells, or PBMCs supplied cDNA or gDNA.

With V trimmed by 2 bases and J by 5 bases, 6 bases remained unmatched. The CDR3 is 15 amino acids. Germline CDR1 reads SGDLS; CDR2 reads YYNGEE. In the source study's methods: The assay estimated nucleated cells by amplifying reference gene primers. Method: immunoSEQ multiplex PCR; TCRdb's copy keeps in-frame clones and lacks some. V, J and clone size reflect that table, while D and trimming were determined from the DNA. The repertoire holds 40,000 or so clones, roughly 88% seen once, with 3.7% in the top ten. The chain recombines TRBV9 with TRBJ2-1; 8 bases align to TRBD2. The sample was peripheral blood. The clonotype was recovered from a human donor in a cohort sampled during active COVID-19. The CDR3 nucleotides read TGTGCCAGCAGCGTGACGGGAGGGCCAAACAATGAGCAGTTCTTC. Residues: CASSVTGGPNNEQFF.